The following is a T cell receptor (beta chain) sequence with its context. This sample was taken from a study of blood T cell repertoires in COVID-19. Per the germline V gene, CDR1 is LGHDT and CDR2 is YNNKEL (reference sequence). Trimming pared 0 bases from V and 0 bases from J, leaving 9 bases between. This CDR3 has 16 amino acids. Clones were sequenced by immunoSEQ multiplex PCR, and TCRdb holds only the in-frame ones, with some missing. The sample lists 110,000 or so clones, around nine tenths occurring once. V usage is TRBV3-1 (or the pseudogene TRBV3-2) and J usage is TRBJ1-5; the D is unclear. The specimen sequenced was peripheral blood. The sequence derives from a woman aged 45-65 years with acute or convalescent COVID-19. The CDR3 DNA reads TGTGCCAGCAGCCAAGATCCGCCAGATAGCAATCAGCCCCAGCATTTT. It specifies CASSQDPPDSNQPQHF.